A single sample is the source of the 13 T cell receptor beta chains below, sequenced in a study of blood T cell repertoires in COVID-19. The method was immunoSEQ multiplex PCR; TCRdb's version includes in-frame clones alone and lacks a portion of them. The table has 200,000 to 300,000 clones, around nine tenths seen once; the top ten hold about 1.7%. The sequencing input was peripheral blood. Receptor source: an older woman who had recovered from COVID-19.

The V gene is TRBV7-8, the J gene TRBJ1-1; 7 bases map to TRBD1. V was clipped by 9 bases and J by 7 bases; unmatched bases: 14. From germline, CDR1 is SGHVS and CDR2 FQNEAQ. The CDR3 is 14 amino acids. CDR3: CASLRDSLFGEAFF. The CDR3 coding sequence is TGTGCCAGTCTTAGGGACAGCCTATTTGGTGAAGCTTTCTTT.

The CDR3 DNA reads TGTGCCAGTAGTATAGGTGCACCTCCGAGCTCTGGAAACACCATATATTTT. This gives the protein CASSIGAPPSSGNTIYF. The rearrangement links TRBV19 to TRBJ1-3; no reliable D call. CDR3 length: 17 amino acids. CDR1 and CDR2 from the germline V gene are LNHDA and SQIVND (reference sequence). The germline V and J ends were trimmed by 1 base and 0 bases, with 13 bases remaining between them.

This chain connects TRBV7-9 to TRBJ2-7; D gene ambiguous. CDR1 and CDR2 (germline): SEHNR, FQNEAQ (reference sequence). Deletions cut 3 bases from V and 2 bases from J, with 11 bases between. This CDR3 region has 14 residues. The CDR3 DNA reads TGTGCCAGCAGCTTTCCCCCCAGAACCTACGAGCAGTACTTC. This encodes CASSFPPRTYEQYF. Variable domain in full (rest from reference TRBV7-9 and TRBJ2-7): DTGVSQNPRHKITKRGQNVTFRCDPISEHNRLYWYRQTLGQGPEFLTYFQNEAQLEKSRLLSDRFSAERPKGSFSTLEIQRTEQGDSAMYLCASSFPPRTYEQYFGPGTRLTVT.

A few counts support this clone. This chain links TRBV7-2 with TRBJ2-1; 7 bases match TRBD2. In germline, CDR1 is SGHTA, CDR2 FQGNSA. V lost 2 bases and J lost 3; bases outside the gene matches: 7. The length of the CDR3 is 16 residues. DNA for the CDR3: TGTGCCAGCAGCTTAAGGGCCCTAGCGGTCTACAATGAGCAGTTCTTC. As protein: CASSLRALAVYNEQFF.

The rearrangement uses TRBV19 and TRBJ1-3; 10 nucleotides align to TRBD1. V dropped 3 bases and J dropped 2; count of bases not matched to a gene: 1. Germline V gene sequence: CDR1 LNHDA, CDR2 SQIVND (reference sequence). The CDR3 covers 15 residues. The CDR3: CASSMGQGPGNTIYF. CDR3 nucleotides: TGTGCCAGTAGTATGGGACAGGGGCCTGGAAACACCATATATTTT.

The rearrangement links TRBV5-1 to TRBJ1-1, with TRBD1 identical over 9 bases. Germline V gives CDR1 SGHRS, CDR2 YFSETQ. V shed 0 bases, J shed 4 bases, and the junction held 7 bases outside the gene matches. The CDR3 has 16 residues. CDR3 coding DNA: TGCGCCAGCAGCTTGGTGGGACAGGGTGGAGGCACTGAAGCTTTCTTT. Translation gives CASSLVGQGGGTEAFF.

The rearrangement links TRBV28 to TRBJ2-5; 11 bases map to TRBD2. V gave up 4 bases and J gave up 5 bases; unmatched junction bases: 6. This CDR3 has 15 amino acids. The germline V gene has CDR1 MDHEN and CDR2 SYDVKM. CDR3 loop: CASSSSGGTRETQYF. The DNA for the CDR3 is TGTGCCAGCAGTTCTAGCGGGGGGACTCGGGAGACCCAGTACTTC.

V usage is TRBV27 and J usage is TRBJ1-1; D gene uncertain. Trimming pared 4 bases from V and 11 bases from J, leaving 14 bases between. Germline lookup yields CDR1 MNHEY and CDR2 SMNVEV (reference sequence). The CDR3 runs to 12 residues. In DNA form, the CDR3 reads TGTGCCAGCAGTTCACCCCGGAGGGTGGCTTTCTTT. Its translation is CASSSPRRVAFF.

The J gene is TRBJ2-5, the V gene TRBV3-1 (or the pseudogene TRBV3-2); 11 positions agree with TRBD1. The CDR3 has 15 amino acids. V shed 4 bases, J shed 5 bases, and the junction held 6 bases outside the gene matches. Germline V gives CDR1 LGHDT, CDR2 YNNKEL (reference sequence). CDR3 residues: CASSLDRGRTETQYF. CDR3 sequence (DNA): TGTGCCAGCAGCCTGGACAGGGGGCGAACGGAGACCCAGTACTTC.

This chain uses TRBV7-9 with TRBJ2-5; D is unclear. The CDR3 contains 15 residues. Germline CDR1 SEHNR, CDR2 FQNEAQ (reference sequence). Trimming pared 5 bases from V and 5 bases from J, leaving 18 bases between. CDR3: CASSLNSPLRETQYF. In DNA form, the CDR3 reads TGTGCCAGCAGCCTAAACAGCCCTCTTAGGGAGACCCAGTACTTC.

The sample holds a few counts of this clone. This sequence joins TRBV5-1 and TRBJ2-7; D perhaps matches TRBD1 (5 bases). The V end was cut by 2 bases, the J end by 3 bases, with 9 bases between. CDR3 length: 13 amino acids. Germline V gives CDR1 SGHRS, CDR2 YFSETQ. CDR3 sequence: CASSFQGNYEQYF. CDR3 in DNA: TGCGCCAGCAGCTTCCAGGGAAACTACGAGCAGTACTTC.

As to this clone: At one boundary the junction diverges from the germline segment, which might be a read error. The chain employs TRBV11-3 and TRBJ2-3, with D possibly being TRBD2 (5 bases). The CDR3 runs 15 residues. Germline assignment: CDR1 SGHNT and CDR2 YENEEA. The CDR3 here is CASSLDGLSTDTQYF. The DNA of the CDR3 is TGTGCCAGCAGCCTAGACGGACTGTCCACAGATACGCAGTATTTT.

This chain joins TRBV11-2 and TRBJ1-1; D unresolved. CDR1 is SGHAT and CDR2 is FQNNGV in the germline V gene. The CDR3 loop spans 14 amino acids. With 1 base removed from V and 1 base from J, the gap between germline ends came to 7 bases. CDR3 amino acids: CASSLVVPNTEAFF. The CDR3 DNA is TGTGCCAGCAGCTTAGTAGTGCCGAACACTGAAGCTTTCTTT.